Listed here are 12 T cell receptor beta chains from one sample, sequenced in a study of shared clonotypes between healthy human individuals (dated by TCRdb to the early 2020s). Library method: the immunoSEQ multiplex PCR assay. Entries here come from immuneACCESS through TCRdb and include only in-frame sequences with V and J called. Some clones fail to appear in such tables; in the studies checked, an unresolved V gene covers under half of the shortfall, and the cause of the remainder is unknown. Counted in this sample were 2.5 million or so clones; approximately 94% of them appeared once. Around 0.14% of the sample is taken by the ten largest. The sequencing sample was made of naive CD4+ T cells sorted from blood. The cell subset or site label here, explained by the study, means: CD45RA+ positively selected. These receptors came from a man younger than 35 in good health.

The gene calls are TRBV5-1 and TRBJ1-5, with 10 bases matching TRBD1. V lost 2 bases to trimming and J lost 7 bases; unmatched junction nucleotides: 3. CDR1 and CDR2 from the germline V gene are SGHRS and YFSETQ. CDR3 length: 14 amino acids. The CDR3 here is CASSLETGGQPQHF. The DNA for the CDR3 is TGCGCCAGCAGCTTAGAGACAGGGGGCCAGCCCCAGCATTTT.

Only one count was recorded for this clone. This rearrangement joins TRBV29-1 to TRBJ2-1, with 12 positions matching TRBD2. Germline V lookup: CDR1 SQVTM, CDR2 ANQGSEA. Germline trimming cut 1 base from V and 9 bases from J; bases unmatched to any gene: 19. The CDR3 has 19 residues. In nucleotides, the CDR3 is TGCAGCGTTGAAGGGGCCGCTTTAGGACTAGCGGGAATGTTGGGTGAGCAGTTCTTC. Amino acids: CSVEGAALGLAGMLGEQFF.

The gene calls are TRBV6-1 and TRBJ1-2; a weak D match, TRBD1 (6 bases). CDR3 length equals 15 residues. V lost 2 bases and J lost 4, with 14 bases in between. Germline lookup yields CDR1 MNHNS and CDR2 SASEGT. CDR3 in DNA: TGTGCCAGCAGTGAAAATGGGGGCGGATTCTATGGCTACACCTTC. Protein product: CASSENGGGFYGYTF.

This clone was detected once. The chain combines TRBV6-6 with TRBJ2-5; 12 bases are a match to TRBD2. J gave up 2 bases and V 6 bases, and 7 bases lay outside the gene matches. The CDR3 runs 16 residues. CDR1 is MNHNY and CDR2 is SVGAGI in the germline V gene (reference sequence). CDR3 sequence: CASSTGTSGRQETQYF. DNA for the CDR3: TGTGCCAGCAGCACTGGGACTAGCGGGCGGCAAGAGACCCAGTACTTC.

The genes are TRBV5-1 and TRBJ2-3, with D possibly matching TRBD1 (6 bases). V lost 3 bases, J lost 0 bases, and 11 bases lay in between. There are 15 residues in the CDR3. The germline gives CDR1 SGHRS, CDR2 YFSETQ. Written as DNA, the CDR3 is TGCGCCAGCAGCTCGGACAGCACTAGCACAGATACGCAGTATTTT. Residues: CASSSDSTSTDTQYF.

This rearrangement joins TRBV28 to TRBJ2-3; TRBD1 matches 12 bases. Germline lookup yields CDR1 MDHEN and CDR2 SYDVKM. This CDR3 spans 16 amino acids. V shed 3 bases, J shed 8 bases, and the junction held 9 bases outside the gene matches. The CDR3 here is CASSLIGTGGGGTQYF. In nucleotides, the CDR3 is TGTGCCAGCAGTTTGATTGGGACAGGGGGCGGAGGTACGCAGTATTTT. The full variable domain, in which reference TRBV28 and TRBJ2-3 provide the parts outside the CDR3, is DVKVTQSSRYLVKRTGEKVFLECVQDMDHENMFWYRQDPGLGLRLIYFSYDVKMKEKGDIPEGYSVSREKKERFSLILESASTNQTSMYLCASSLIGTGGGGTQYFGPGTRLTVL.

The chain joins TRBV9 to TRBJ2-1; 13 positions agree with TRBD2. Germline CDR1 and CDR2: SGDLS and YYNGEE. The CDR3 extends over 16 amino acids. V was pared by 4 bases and J by 6 bases, with 7 bases of the junction left unmatched. CDR3 nucleotides: TGTGCCAGCAGCCAAAGGACTAGCGGGGGACTCAATGAGCAGTTCTTC. Protein sequence: CASSQRTSGGLNEQFF.

The rearrangement links TRBV6-5 to TRBJ2-7, with D unclear. Germline loops: CDR1 MNHEY, CDR2 SVGAGI. This CDR3 region has 12 residues. V was shortened by 6 bases and J by 7 bases, with 13 bases between the two germline ends. The CDR3, as DNA: TGTGCCAGCAGCCGAACCGATGGGGAGCAGTACTTC. Translation: CASSRTDGEQYF.

This clone was seen only once. The chain couples TRBV2 to TRBJ2-1; D is unresolved. V lost 2 bases, J lost 9 bases, and 11 bases lay in between. This CDR3 comprises 13 residues. Germline CDR1 reads SNHLY; CDR2 reads FYNNEI. The CDR3 DNA reads TGTGCCAGCAGTGAAAACCGTCTCCCTGAGCAGTTCTTC. Its protein product is CASSENRLPEQFF.

The rearrangement uses TRBV6-5 and TRBJ1-4; the D gene is possibly TRBD1 (5 bases). Germline loops: CDR1 MNHEY, CDR2 SVGAGI. V gave up 2 bases and J gave up 8 bases, with 9 bases separating them. The CDR3 is 13 amino acids. In DNA, the CDR3 is TGTGCCAGCAGTTACGGGGCGGGGGAAAAACTGTTTTTT. Protein product: CASSYGAGEKLFF.

This clone occurred a few times. Additional DNA sequences in this sample encode the identical CDR3. This chain connects TRBV7-2 to TRBJ2-7, with D unclear. This CDR3 contains 12 residues. V was shortened by 0 bases and J by 2 bases, with 2 bases between the two germline ends. Germline lookup yields CDR1 SGHTA and CDR2 FQGNSA. CDR3 region: CASSLAAYEQYF. In nucleotides, the CDR3 is TGTGCCAGCAGCTTAGCGGCCTACGAGCAGTACTTC. Variable domain in full (rest from reference TRBV7-2 and TRBJ2-7): GAGVSQSPSNKVTEKGKDVELRCDPISGHTALYWYRQSLGQGLEFLIYFQGNSAPDKSGLPSDRFSAERTGGSVSTLTIQRTQQEDSAVYLCASSLAAYEQYFGPGTRLTVT.

This chain uses TRBV18 with TRBJ2-7, with D perhaps TRBD1 or TRBD2 (5 bases each). From germline, CDR1 is KGHSH and CDR2 LQKENI. V lost 3 bases and J lost 1, with 13 bases in between. The CDR3 runs to 15 residues. The DNA for the CDR3 is TGTGCCAGCTCACCCCCGGGACCCAGATCCTACGAGCAGTACTTC. Its translation is CASSPPGPRSYEQYF.